The rows below give T cell receptor beta chains drawn from one sample of a study of T cell changes during pregnancy in multiple sclerosis. TCRdb keeps only in-frame clones here, not all; method: immunoSEQ multiplex PCR. The sample shows 85,000 to 90,000 clones, 94% of them seen only once. Sequencing was performed on peripheral blood, taken after pregnancy. These receptors were obtained from a female donor in good health, enrolled as a control in a pregnancy study. The conserved cysteine and the conserved F or W are not part of the CDR3 here. The order of the fields is clone size, V gene, CDR3 protein. Not all rows give a size; the values are once, few, many and, for expanded clones, a class.

once	TRBV18	ASSPLRQGFGYT
.	TRBV7-8	ASSFNSYEQY
.	TRBV19	ASSQGWLNQPQH
.	TRBV6-5	ASSGSGRAYEQY
.	TRBV5-1	ASSYGQGAETQY
.	TRBV29-1	SVTQGVNYGYT
.	TRBV4-2	ASSQADRDNQPQH
.	TRBV5-1	ASSRAGGSYEQY
.	TRBV11-3	ASSGQGNEQF
.	TRBV5-1	ASSNGQKLSYEQY
.	TRBV2	ASSGEGQWNYGYT
.	TRBV5-4	ASSLVPSGIEQY
.	TRBV9	ASSVVLRWNEQF
.	TRBV6-1	ASSTSGTSAETQY
.	TRBV2	ASNFQGKGQTQY
.	TRBV4-1	ASSQVLATLGDNEQF
.	TRBV29-1	SVAGGNYGYT
.	TRBV13	ASSLGLEYYEQY
.	TRBV2	ASSEGPFGGTHLAIQY
.	TRBV29-1	SVENFGASTDTQY
.	TRBV11-2	ASRRAYEQY
.	TRBV5-1	ASSLEAGVTLYEQY
.	TRBV5-1	ASSPRASGKNEQY
.	TRBV28	ASSPLPGQVNQPQH